Here is one TCR beta chain with its context. This record comes from a study of post-analysis software for immune sequencing data. Tagging with unique molecular identifiers was a feature of the TCR beta cDNA libraries. Each CDR3 protein gets one entry after TCRdb re-called the PCR reads with MiXCR. The data contain hundreds of thousands of distinct CDR3 sequences, 30% of them singletons. The specimen sequenced was blood. This clonotype was obtained from a girl aged 10-17 years with multiple sclerosis.

The CDR3 protein is CASSPMMGDTYEQYF. The CDR3 region has the DNA TGTGCCAGCAGCCCGATGATGGGCGATACCTACGAGCAGTACTTC. J is TRBJ2-7 and V is TRBV7-9; D gene unclear. Deletions cut 5 bases from V and 2 bases from J, with 16 bases between. The CDR3 sequence is 15 residues long. Germline assignment: CDR1 SEHNR and CDR2 FQNEAQ (reference sequence).